What follows are 10 T cell receptor beta chains derived from one specimen sequenced in a study of PD-1 blockade in classical Hodgkin lymphoma. Clones were sequenced by immunoSEQ multiplex PCR, and TCRdb holds only the in-frame ones, with some missing. The table records about 47,000 clones, 70% to 80% of them present only once. Sample time point: cycle 4 day 1 (C4D1), after 5 to 7 weeks of nivolumab. Every one of the patients relapsed after autologous stem cell transplantation (brentuximab vedotin exposure was variable). The sample was peripheral blood mononuclear cells (PBMCs), taken before the fourth cycle of nivolumab. Receptors originate from a human donor with classical Hodgkin lymphoma.

The rearrangement uses TRBV6-5 and TRBJ1-2; TRBD1 might be the D (5 bases). The CDR3 has 14 amino acids. Germline V gene data show CDR1 as MNHEY and CDR2 as SVGAGI. V gave up 0 bases and J gave up 6 bases, with 11 bases separating them. CDR3 nucleotide sequence: TGTGCCAGCAGTTACTCTGACAGCCTCAATGGCTACACCTTC. Protein: CASSYSDSLNGYTF.

This clone was detected only a few times. The CDR3 is CASSSLRGSGTEAFF. The DNA of the CDR3 is TGTGCCAGCAGTTCACTCAGGGGATCTGGCACTGAAGCTTTCTTT. The V gene is TRBV6-5, the J gene TRBJ1-1; the D gene is possibly TRBD1 (6 bases). V lost 4 bases, J lost 4 bases, and 16 bases lay in between. The CDR3 totals 15 residues. The V gene's germline CDR1 is MNHEY and CDR2 SVGAGI.

The chain couples TRBV18 to TRBJ2-1; D remains unclear. Germline values: CDR1 KGHSH, CDR2 LQKENI. There are 13 residues in the CDR3. V was shortened by 2 bases and J by 6 bases, with 8 bases between the two germline ends. CDR3 sequence (DNA): TGTGCCAGCTCACCAAACAGCGTCAATGAGCAGTTCTTC. Protein product: CASSPNSVNEQFF.

This chain links TRBV19 with TRBJ2-1, with D possibly called TRBD1 or TRBD2 (5 bases each). The CDR3 is 13 amino acids. Trimming removed 1 base from V and 11 bases from J, with 12 bases in between. CDR1 is LNHDA and CDR2 is SQIVND in the germline V gene (reference sequence). CDR3 coding DNA: TGTGCCAGTAGTATAGGGGAAGCGGACAAGCAGTTCTTC. As protein: CASSIGEADKQFF.

V and J are TRBV9 and TRBJ2-5, with 9 bases matching TRBD2. Looked up from germline, CDR1 is SGDLS and CDR2 is YYNGEE. This CDR3 contains 16 residues. Trimming took 0 bases from V and 2 from J; bases not matched to a gene: 5. CDR3 sequence (DNA): TGTGCCAGCAGCGTAGAGGATCTAGCGGGACAAGAGACCCAGTACTTC. Protein: CASSVEDLAGQETQYF. The full variable domain, completed using reference TRBV9 and TRBJ2-5, is DSGVTQTPKHLITATGQRVTLRCSPRSGDLSVYWYQQSLDQGLQFLIQYYNGEERAKGNILERFSAQQFPDLHSELNLSSLELGDSALYFCASSVEDLAGQETQYFGPGTRLLVL.

The chain recombines TRBV19 with TRBJ2-2; the D gene could be TRBD1 or TRBD2 (5 bases each). CDR3 size: 16 residues. Trimming left V 1 base short and J 0 bases short, with 9 bases between. Germline-derived CDR1 and CDR2 are LNHDA and SQIVND (reference sequence). As DNA, the CDR3 is TGTGCCAGTAGTATAGGGTGGGGACCGAACACCGGGGAGCTGTTTTTT. Residues: CASSIGWGPNTGELFF.

This chain joins TRBV7-3 and TRBJ2-3; TRBD2 aligns across 11 bases. V lost 5 bases to trimming and J lost 0 bases; unmatched junction nucleotides: 4. The length of the CDR3 is 16 residues. Germline values: CDR1 SGHTA, CDR2 FQGTGA. In DNA, the CDR3 is TGTGCCAGCAGCGCACTAGCGGGGGCGAGCACAGATACGCAGTATTTT. Translated, it gives CASSALAGASTDTQYF. The variable domain in full, with the rest retrieved from reference TRBV7-3 and TRBJ2-3, is GAGVSQTPSNKVTEKGKYVELRCDPISGHTALYWYRQSLGQGPEFLIYFQGTGAADDSGLPNDRFFAVRPEGSVSTLKIQRTERGDSAVYLCASSALAGASTDTQYFGPGTRLTVL.

V gene TRBV5-1 combines with J gene TRBJ2-3, with 9 bases matching TRBD1. With V trimmed by 4 bases and J by 2 bases, 8 bases remained unmatched. CDR3 length equals 16 residues. Germline V gives CDR1 SGHRS, CDR2 YFSETQ. CDR3 bases: TGCGCCAGCAGCCGATCGGGACAGGGTAACACAGATACGCAGTATTTT. Translated: CASSRSGQGNTDTQYF.

This rearrangement joins TRBV28 to TRBJ1-2, with a possible D match to TRBD1 (5 bases). Germline V gives CDR1 MDHEN, CDR2 SYDVKM. V lost 10 bases to trimming and J lost 4 bases, with 28 bases between them. The CDR3 loop spans 17 amino acids. The CDR3 coding sequence is TGTGCCACCGGATGGGGGAAAACAGCACCCCCCATCTATGGCTACACCTTC. Protein sequence: CATGWGKTAPPIYGYTF.

This CDR3 is CASSPGQDYNQPQHF. The CDR3 DNA reads as TGTGCCAGCAGCCCCGGGCAGGACTACAATCAGCCCCAGCATTTT. The chain recombines TRBV6-5 with TRBJ1-5, with D uncertain. The V end lost 6 bases, the J end lost 3 bases, and 15 bases lay between the germline ends. The germline CDR1 and CDR2 sequences are MNHEY and SVGAGI. This CDR3 contains 15 residues.